Reported below is one T cell receptor beta chain. The target antigen is unknown. The data were obtained in a study of vaccination and CD4 T cells after COVID-19. The Oncomine TCR Beta short-read assay was applied to DNA of cultured CD4+ T cells. TCRdb fed the PCR reads into MiXCR, producing one record per CDR3 protein. The sample lists under 20,000 distinct CDR3 sequences, about 21% seen once, with 6.5% to 10% in the top ten. The sample's treatment: roughly 11-day PBMC culture with coronavirus spike peptide pools or control peptides (ViraFEST assay). Culture conditions combined two million PBMCs per well with 10 IU/ml IL-2 and approximately 11 ug/ml peptide pools. Germline CDR1 is MDHEN and CDR2 is SYDVKM. The CDR3 spans 14 residues. Trimming at V came to 6 bases and at J to 6 bases, leaving 11 bases not matched to a gene.

The sample comprised cultured CD4+ T cells from blood. The clonotype comes from a human donor with COVID-19. J is TRBJ2-7 and V is TRBV28; 7 bases align to TRBD1. In DNA, the CDR3 is TGTGCCAGCAGGCCCCCGGGACAGCTGGGCGAGCAGTACTTC. Its protein product is CASRPPGQLGEQYF.